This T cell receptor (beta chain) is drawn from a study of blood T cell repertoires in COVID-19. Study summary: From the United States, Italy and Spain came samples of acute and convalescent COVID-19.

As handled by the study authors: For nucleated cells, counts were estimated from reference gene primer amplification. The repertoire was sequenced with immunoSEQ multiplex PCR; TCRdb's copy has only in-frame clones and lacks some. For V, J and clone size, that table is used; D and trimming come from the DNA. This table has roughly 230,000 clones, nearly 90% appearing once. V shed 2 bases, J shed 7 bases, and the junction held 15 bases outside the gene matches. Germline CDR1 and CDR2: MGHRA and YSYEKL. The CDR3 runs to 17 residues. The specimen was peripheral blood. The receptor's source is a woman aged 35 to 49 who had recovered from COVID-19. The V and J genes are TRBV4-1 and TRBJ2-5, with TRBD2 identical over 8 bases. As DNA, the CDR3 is TGCGCCAGCAGCCAAACCCCACGCGCGGGAGGCGGGGGGACCCAGTACTTC. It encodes CASSQTPRAGGGGTQYF.